The rows below give T cell receptor beta chains drawn from one sample of a study of blood T cell repertoires in COVID-19. Method: immunoSEQ multiplex PCR; TCRdb's copy keeps in-frame clones and lacks some. The data contain approximately 200,000 clones, 86% of them singletons. Material: PBMCs or T cells enriched from blood (not recorded which). These receptors originate from a woman in her 30s who had recovered from COVID-19. CDR3s include the opening cysteine and the closing phenylalanine or tryptophan. D genes are given only for firm matches. Clone size is given for some rows only: seen once, a few or many times, or a class if the clone is expanded.

j_call d_call v_call clone_size cdr3_aa cdr3_nt
TRBJ1-5 NA TRBV10-3 NA CAISDRQHQPQHF TGTGCCATCAGCGATAGACAGCATCAGCCCCAGCATTTT
TRBJ2-3 NA TRBV6-5 NA CASSYSGGLPTDTQYF TGTGCCAGCAGTTACTCGGGCGGGCTCCCCACAGATACGCAGTATTTT
TRBJ1-5 TRBD1 TRBV7-9 NA CASSSTQGNQPQHF TGTGCCAGCAGCTCGACACAGGGGAATCAGCCCCAGCATTTT
TRBJ2-2 NA TRBV19 NA CASSRLNTGELFF TGTGCCAGTAGCAGACTAAACACCGGGGAGCTGTTTTTT
TRBJ2-7 TRBD1 TRBV27 few CASSLQGAFEQYF TGTGCCAGCAGTTTACAGGGGGCGTTCGAGCAGTACTTC
TRBJ2-7 TRBD1 TRBV18 NA CASSPRDRGTYEQYF TGTGCCAGCTCACCCCGGGACAGGGGTACCTACGAGCAGTACTTC
TRBJ2-5 TRBD1 TRBV3-1/TRBV3-2 NA CASSQLIGTGGQETQYF TGTGCCAGCAGCCAGCTCATCGGGACAGGGGGCCAAGAGACCCAGTACTTC
TRBJ1-5 TRBD1 TRBV19 once CASSILGGLSNQPQHF TGTGCCAGTAGTATATTAGGGGGCTTGAGCAATCAGCCCCAGCATTTT
TRBJ2-4 TRBD1 TRBV2 NA CASSEALILLPGQKNIQYF TGTGCCAGCAGTGAAGCGCTCATATTACTCCCGGGACAGAAGAACATTCAGTACTTC
TRBJ2-1 TRBD2 TRBV4-2 NA CASSQKTRLAGEGEQFF TGTGCCAGCAGCCAAAAGACCCGACTAGCGGGAGAGGGTGAGCAGTTCTTC
TRBJ2-5 NA TRBV27 NA CASSIGQYQETQYF TGTGCCAGCAGCATCGGACAGTACCAAGAGACCCAGTACTTC
TRBJ2-1 NA TRBV13 NA CASSHPQRSSYNEQFF TGTGCCAGCAGCCACCCCCAGCGAAGCTCCTACAATGAGCAGTTCTTC
TRBJ2-7 TRBD1 TRBV7-2 NA CASSSTGGGPTKQYF TGTGCCAGCAGCTCCACAGGGGGAGGACCTACGAAGCAGTACTTC
TRBJ2-7 TRBD2 TRBV27 NA CASSSRTSHEQYF TGTGCCAGCAGTTCGAGGACTAGCCACGAGCAGTACTTC
TRBJ2-1 NA TRBV5-1 NA CASSLSSNEQFF TGCGCCAGCAGCTTGAGTAGCAATGAGCAGTTCTTC
TRBJ1-5 TRBD1 TRBV15 NA CATSRDEGTAHNQPQHF TGTGCCACCAGCAGAGACGAAGGGACAGCTCATAATCAGCCCCAGCATTTT
TRBJ2-2 TRBD1 TRBV19 NA CASSIQGTDSAGELFF TGTGCCAGTAGTATTCAGGGGACAGATAGTGCCGGGGAGCTGTTTTTT
TRBJ2-7 TRBD1 TRBV7-2 NA CASSFAGQGSYEQYF TGTGCCAGCAGCTTTGCGGGACAGGGATCTTACGAGCAGTACTTC
TRBJ2-1 NA TRBV19 NA CASSIEVVVSEQFF TGTGCCAGTAGTATAGAGGTTGTGGTGAGTGAGCAGTTCTTC
TRBJ2-7 TRBD2 TRBV29-1 once CSVGGLAGVYEQYF TGCAGCGTCGGGGGCCTAGCGGGAGTCTACGAGCAGTACTTC
TRBJ1-5 NA TRBV19 NA CASRTETRGHGNQPQHF TGTGCCAGTAGAACTGAAACCCGGGGTCATGGCAATCAGCCCCAGCATTTT
TRBJ1-2 NA TRBV21-1 NA CASSKIRTVRYYGYTF TGTGCCAGCAGCAAAATAAGGACAGTTCGATACTATGGCTACACCTTC
TRBJ2-3 NA TRBV7-6 NA CASSLAGGTDTQYF TGTGCCAGCAGCTTAGCAGGGGGCACAGATACGCAGTATTTT
TRBJ1-2 TRBD1 TRBV7-9 NA CASSPGQPTGYTF TGTGCCAGCAGCCCGGGACAGCCTACTGGCTACACCTTC
TRBJ2-5 NA TRBV28 NA CASSLPNRVGETQYF TGTGCCAGCAGTTTACCAAACAGGGTTGGAGAGACCCAGTACTTC
TRBJ2-1 NA TRBV11-1 NA CASSLTTGEQFF TGTGCCAGCAGCTTGACTACCGGTGAGCAGTTCTTC
TRBJ1-2 TRBD1 TRBV30 NA CAWSAGTGGAPYGYTF TGTGCCTGGAGTGCGGGGACAGGGGGCGCTCCCTATGGCTACACCTTC
TRBJ2-7 TRBD1 TRBV19 NA CASSTRQGRSYEQYF TGTGCCAGTAGTACCCGACAGGGCAGATCCTACGAGCAGTACTTC
TRBJ2-1 NA TRBV10-3 NA CAYLSETNNEQFF TGTGCCTACCTAAGCGAGACTAACAATGAGCAGTTCTTC
TRBJ1-3 NA TRBV14 NA CASSGQLSGNTIYF TGTGCCAGCAGCGGACAGCTCTCTGGAAACACCATATATTTT
TRBJ2-3 NA TRBV6-5 NA CASSHTSNTDTQYF TGTGCCAGCAGTCATACTAGCAACACAGATACGCAGTATTTT
TRBJ2-3 TRBD2 TRBV2 NA CASATSGRSDTQYF TGTGCCAGCGCGACTAGCGGGAGGTCAGATACGCAGTATTTT
TRBJ1-1 NA TRBV19 NA CASSTGLINTEAFF TGTGCCAGTAGTACGGGACTGATAAACACTGAAGCTTTCTTT
TRBJ1-1 TRBD1 TRBV27 NA CASSSWTGGVMNTEAFF TGTGCCAGCAGTTCCTGGACAGGGGGCGTCATGAACACTGAAGCTTTCTTT
TRBJ1-2 NA TRBV28 NA CASSSDRTYNYGYTF TGTGCCAGCAGTTCCGACAGGACCTATAACTATGGCTACACCTTC
TRBJ2-1 NA TRBV3-1/TRBV3-2 NA CASSQAPGLRNYEQFF TGTGCCAGCAGCCAAGCCCCGGGATTAAGGAACTATGAGCAGTTCTTC
TRBJ2-6 NA TRBV21-1 NA CASSKAPGLAGWPNSGANVLTF TGTGCCAGCAGCAAAGCCCCGGGACTAGCGGGGTGGCCTAACTCTGGGGCCAACGTCCTGACTTTC
TRBJ2-3 TRBD2 TRBV7-3 NA CASSLGLGSTDTQYF TGTGCCAGCAGCCTCGGACTAGGAAGCACAGATACGCAGTATTTT
TRBJ2-1 TRBD2 TRBV28 once CASLSGRASGNEQFF TGTGCCAGCCTTAGCGGGAGGGCATCCGGGAATGAGCAGTTCTTC
TRBJ2-1 TRBD2 TRBV18 NA CASSPPGLAGVSSYNEQFF TGTGCCAGCTCACCGCCGGGACTAGCGGGTGTCAGCTCCTACAATGAGCAGTTCTTC
TRBJ1-1 NA TRBV28 NA CASSRQPTNTEAFF TGTGCCAGCAGTAGACAGCCCACCAACACTGAAGCTTTCTTT
TRBJ2-2 NA TRBV18 NA CASSPRIPGLNGAGELFF TGTGCCAGCTCACCACGCATCCCAGGGCTTAATGGGGCCGGGGAGCTGTTTTTT
TRBJ2-2 NA TRBV19 NA CASSIMRQAANTGELFF TGTGCCAGTAGTATAATGCGACAGGCCGCGAACACCGGGGAGCTGTTTTTT
TRBJ1-5 TRBD1 TRBV5-6 few CASSLGTGGQPQHF TGTGCCAGCAGCCTCGGGACAGGCGGGCAGCCCCAGCATTTT
TRBJ2-7 NA TRBV4-1 NA CASSQSSYEQYF TGCGCCAGCAGCCAGTCTAGCTACGAGCAGTACTTC
TRBJ2-7 TRBD1 TRBV7-3 few CASSPTTGGFGEQYF TGTGCCAGCAGCCCTACAACAGGGGGCTTCGGGGAGCAGTACTTC
TRBJ2-2 TRBD2 TRBV4-1 NA CASSPTSGRNTGELFF TGCGCCAGCAGCCCAACTAGCGGGAGAAACACCGGGGAGCTGTTTTTT
TRBJ1-5 NA TRBV6-5 NA CASSYSIEGGNQPQHF TGTGCCAGCAGTTACTCCATAGAGGGAGGGAATCAGCCCCAGCATTTT
TRBJ2-5 TRBD2 TRBV11-2 NA CASSTRTSGRQETQYF TGTGCCAGCAGCACCCGGACTAGCGGACGCCAAGAGACCCAGTACTTC
TRBJ2-5 TRBD1 TRBV4-1 NA CASSRERPPWTGEETQYF TGCGCCAGCAGCCGTGAGCGGCCCCCCTGGACAGGCGAAGAGACCCAGTACTTC
TRBJ1-2 NA TRBV27 NA CASSADSKGGYTF TGTGCCAGCAGTGCCGACAGTAAAGGAGGCTACACCTTC
TRBJ2-5 TRBD2 TRBV13 NA CASSLGLSRETQYF TGTGCCAGCAGCTTGGGACTAAGCAGAGAGACCCAGTACTTC
TRBJ1-1 NA TRBV7-2 NA CASSPEGGRSTEAFF TGTGCCAGCAGCCCAGAGGGGGGGAGGAGCACTGAAGCTTTCTTT
TRBJ2-7 TRBD2 TRBV5-1 NA CASSLGGGPSYEQYF TGCGCCAGCAGCTTGGGGGGAGGGCCCTCCTACGAGCAGTACTTC
TRBJ2-3 TRBD1 TRBV24-1 NA CATSDTNPGTGYTDTQYF TGTGCCACCAGTGATACCAACCCTGGGACAGGGTACACAGATACGCAGTATTTT